Listed below are T cell receptor beta chains from one sample, sequenced in a study of prognosis after radiotherapy for stage I lung cancer. From the multiplex PCR reads, TCRdb called clonotypes with MiXCR, one entry per CDR3 protein. Of about 19,000 distinct CDR3 sequences listed, roughly 26% are singletons. Sequences were derived from PBMCs, sampled before or after stereotactic body radiation therapy (not recorded which). Source of these receptors: a donor over 45 with non-small cell lung cancer. Each CDR3 is given with its conserved first and last residue. The D gene is left open where the match is weak. Only some rows state a clone size, as once, few, many or a class for expanded clones.

>TRBV27|TRBJ2-7|-|TRBD1
CASLIGGAEQYF
TGTGCCAGCTTGATAGGGGGCGCCGAGCAGTACTTC
>TRBV12-3/TRBV12-4|TRBJ2-1|once|TRBD2
CASSLPSGRSSGNEQFF
TGTGCCAGCAGTTTACCTAGCGGGAGGAGTTCGGGAAATGAGCAGTTCTTC
>TRBV20-1|TRBJ2-1|once|TRBD1
CSLDRSLNEQFF
TGCAGTTTGGACAGGTCTTTGAATGAGCAGTTCTTC
>TRBV6-2/TRBV6-3|TRBJ1-2|many|-
CASSKTEVYGYTF
TGTGCCAGCAGTAAGACAGAGGTCTATGGCTACACCTTC
>TRBV29-1|TRBJ2-5|many|TRBD1
CSVSDRAKGETQYF
TGCAGCGTTAGCGACAGGGCGAAGGGAGAGACCCAGTACTTC
>TRBV6-1|TRBJ1-5|many|-
CASKVGDNQPQHF
TGTGCCAGCAAGGTCGGGGACAATCAGCCCCAGCATTTT
>TRBV6-9|TRBJ2-7|-|TRBD1
CASSYVTGSGEQYF
TGTGCCAGCAGTTATGTGACAGGGTCGGGCGAGCAGTACTTC
>TRBV18|TRBJ2-6|many|-
CASNLRSGANVLTF
TGTGCCAGCAACCTCAGGTCTGGGGCCAACGTCCTGACTTTC
>TRBV10-3|TRBJ1-1|many|-
CAISEWQVNTEAFF
TGTGCCATCAGTGAATGGCAGGTGAACACTGAAGCTTTCTTT
>TRBV20-1|TRBJ2-2|many|TRBD2
CSARFAGDITGELFF
TGCAGTGCTAGGTTTGCGGGAGATATCACCGGGGAGCTGTTTTTT
>TRBV10-2|TRBJ2-7|many|TRBD1
CASSQTGTGAYEQYF
TGCGCCAGCAGCCAAACCGGGACAGGAGCCTACGAGCAGTACTTC
>TRBV5-1|TRBJ2-5|many|TRBD1
CASSSTDRGESQYF
TGCGCCAGCAGCTCTACCGACAGGGGGGAGAGCCAGTACTTC
>TRBV6-2/TRBV6-3|TRBJ2-3|many|TRBD2
CASRSSGHTDTQYF
TGTGCCAGCAGGTCTAGCGGACACACAGATACGCAGTATTTT
>TRBV20-1|TRBJ1-4|many|-
CSAREMGEPNEKLFF
TGCAGTGCTAGAGAGATGGGGGAGCCTAATGAAAAACTGTTTTTT
>TRBV15|TRBJ2-2|-|TRBD2
CATSRLGTSGTGELFF
TGTGCCACCAGCAGACTTGGGACTAGCGGGACCGGGGAGCTGTTTTTT
>TRBV14|TRBJ1-3|many|-
CASSLLGSGNTIYF
TGTGCCAGCAGCCTCCTTGGGTCTGGAAACACCATATATTTT